This T cell receptor beta chain originates from a study of T cells after yellow fever vaccination. In the study overall: Fractions of limited cellularity were prepared by means of SMART-Seq v4 Ultra Low Input.

Template switching by 5'RACE produced TCR cDNA, adding a universal primer site and UMIs. Each CDR3 protein is one row after TCRdb ran MiXCR on the 5' RACE reads. The sample has more than 30,000 distinct CDR3 sequences, less than 8% seen once. Study results and limitations: Sorted memory cells at day 0 lacked detectable levels of almost all vaccine-responding clonotypes. Reappearance after the booster was seen for most primary-vaccination clones, at 96% CD4 and around 90% CD8.

This clonotype has a count of ten or more. Sequenced material: PBMCs, either bulk or a sorted T-cell subset (CD4+, CD8+, memory, or dextramer-sorted; not recorded which), taken on the day of the first yellow fever vaccination. The sequence was collected from a man aged 18-30 years who received the YFV17D yellow fever vaccine.

The CDR3 nucleotides read TGTGCCAGCGGACAGGGGCACACTGAAGCTTTCTTT. Its translation is CASGQGHTEAFF. The chain has TRBV12-3 or TRBV12-4 and TRBJ1-1; 9 nucleotides agree with TRBD1. The CDR3 length is 12 residues. V lost 8 bases to trimming and J lost 3 bases; unmatched junction nucleotides: 1.